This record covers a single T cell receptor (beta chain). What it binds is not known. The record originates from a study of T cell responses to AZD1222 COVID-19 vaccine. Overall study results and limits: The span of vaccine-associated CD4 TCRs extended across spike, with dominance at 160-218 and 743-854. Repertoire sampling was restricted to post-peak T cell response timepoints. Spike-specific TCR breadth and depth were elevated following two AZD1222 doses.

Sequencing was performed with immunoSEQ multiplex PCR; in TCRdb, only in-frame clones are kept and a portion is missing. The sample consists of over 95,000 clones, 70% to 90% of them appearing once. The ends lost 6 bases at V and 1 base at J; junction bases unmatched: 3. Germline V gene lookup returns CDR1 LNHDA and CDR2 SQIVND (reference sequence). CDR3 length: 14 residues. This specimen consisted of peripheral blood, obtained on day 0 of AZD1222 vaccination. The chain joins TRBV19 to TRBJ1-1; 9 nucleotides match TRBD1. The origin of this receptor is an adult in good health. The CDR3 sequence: CASRTGGGNTEAFF. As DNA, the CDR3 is TGTGCCAGTAGGACAGGGGGAGGGAACACTGAAGCTTTCTTT.